This passage covers 4 T cell receptor beta chains from one sample sequenced in a study of shared clonotypes between healthy human individuals. Sequencing used immunoSEQ multiplex PCR; TCRdb keeps in-frame clones, though not all of them. The sample yields about 2 million clones, approximately 94% seen once. It was CD45RO-negative cells, positively selected for CCR7, that made up naive CD8 cells, with terminally differentiated effector memory CD45RA+ cells excluded. Sequencing input: naive CD8+ T cells sorted from blood. The receptor source for this set is a man younger than 35 in good health.

The chain couples TRBV7-2 to TRBJ2-3, with D maybe TRBD2 (5 bases). CDR3 length equals 20 residues. Germline V gives CDR1 SGHTA, CDR2 FQGNSA. V lost 0 bases and J lost 2, with 24 bases in between. The CDR3 protein is CASSLADYGVERSYTDTQYF. CDR3 nucleotide sequence: TGTGCCAGCAGCTTAGCTGATTACGGGGTAGAGAGGTCTTACACAGATACGCAGTATTTT.

The chain couples TRBV5-8 to TRBJ1-1; the D is unclear. V shed 0 bases and J shed 7 bases, with 7 bases lying between them. CDR1 is SGHTS, CDR2 YDEGEE, per germline. CDR3 length: 12 residues. The chain's CDR3 is CASSLAPIEAFF. The DNA of the CDR3 is TGTGCCAGCAGCTTGGCGCCAATTGAAGCTTTCTTT.

This clone appeared a single time. V is TRBV4-1 and J is TRBJ1-1; TRBD1 might be the D (6 bases). This CDR3 has 13 amino acids. The V gene's germline CDR1 is MGHRA and CDR2 YSYEKL. V was clipped by 5 bases and J by 1 base, with 8 bases between them. The CDR3 spells CASSYRANTEAFF. CDR3 DNA: TGCGCCAGCAGCTACAGGGCGAACACTGAAGCTTTCTTT.

The chain joins TRBV5-1 to TRBJ2-3; 7 bases fit TRBD2. The CDR3 covers 16 residues. J gave up 4 bases and V 0 bases, and 8 bases lay outside the gene matches. Looked up from germline, CDR1 is SGHRS and CDR2 is YFSETQ. Here the CDR3 reads CASSLVAREGPDTQYF. The CDR3 DNA sequence: TGCGCCAGCAGCTTGGTAGCCAGGGAGGGACCAGATACGCAGTATTTT.